This T cell receptor (beta chain) was captured by sequencing in a study of early T cells in non-severe SARS-CoV-2 infection. The CDR3 runs 15 residues. Trimming shortened V by 2 bases and J by 2 bases, and 7 bases separated the two germline ends. TCRdb re-called the 5' RACE reads through MiXCR, storing one row per CDR3 protein. There are 65,000 to 85,000 distinct CDR3 sequences in the sample; around 16% occur only once, and around 10% lies in the top ten. In this sample, this clonotype turned up a few times. Sequences were obtained from whole blood. This chain uses TRBV12-3 or TRBV12-4 with TRBJ2-6; the D gene is possibly TRBD1 (6 bases). The source is an adult who was a healthcare worker with PCR-confirmed SARS-CoV-2 infection or an uninfected control (not recorded which). The CDR3 protein is CASSLKGAGANVLTF. CDR3 coding DNA: TGTGCCAGCAGTTTAAAGGGGGCTGGGGCCAACGTCCTGACTTTC.